Below are 24 T cell receptor beta chains sequenced from a single sample in a study of T cells after yellow fever vaccination. TCRdb itself ran the 5' RACE reads through MiXCR, one entry per CDR3 protein. The sample shows some 350,000 distinct CDR3 sequences, 11% of them seen only once. Specimen: PBMCs, collected on the day of the first yellow fever vaccination. Source of these receptors: a man in his late teens or twenties who received the YFV17D yellow fever vaccine.

The chain has TRBV12-3 or TRBV12-4 and TRBJ1-5; TRBD1 matches at 8 bases. The CDR3 extends over 15 amino acids. Losses at the gene ends were 7 bases for V and 5 bases for J; bases not matched to a gene: 10. CDR3 in amino acids: CASTSGQGGHQPQHF. CDR3 DNA sequence: TGTGCCAGCACATCCGGACAGGGTGGTCATCAGCCCCAGCATTTT.

The chain uses TRBV18 and TRBJ2-3; D is unclear. The V gene's germline CDR1 is KGHSH and CDR2 LQKENI. The CDR3 is 14 amino acids. The V and J ends lost 4 bases and 2 bases respectively, with 10 bases between them. This chain's CDR3 is CASSLHGDTDTQYF. CDR3 in DNA: TGTGCCAGCTCACTACATGGGGACACAGATACGCAGTATTTT.

This chain uses TRBV12-5 with TRBJ1-4; TRBD1 matches 7 bases. The CDR3 has 14 amino acids. V was pared by 1 base and J by 4 bases, with 0 bases of the junction left unmatched. Germline V gene lookup returns CDR1 LGHNT and CDR2 FRNRAP. CDR3 sequence: CASGLGQGNEKLFF. CDR3 coding DNA: TGTGCTAGTGGTTTGGGACAGGGTAATGAAAAACTGTTTTTT.

This chain joins TRBV5-1 and TRBJ2-7, with 9 bases matching TRBD1. The V segment lost 3 bases and the J segment 2 bases; nucleotides outside the gene matches: 6. In germline, CDR1 is SGHRS, CDR2 YFSETQ. The CDR3 length is 15 residues. CDR3 loop: CASSSPGTGTYEQYF. The CDR3 nucleotides are TGCGCCAGCAGCTCACCCGGGACAGGGACCTACGAGCAGTACTTC.

This chain uses TRBV6-2 or TRBV6-3 with TRBJ2-5; no clear D gene. The CDR3 runs 13 residues. Trimming took 0 bases from V and 4 from J, leaving 6 bases between them. CDR1 and CDR2 (germline): MNHEY, SVGEGT. Here the CDR3 reads CASSYSRVETQYF. CDR3 coding DNA: TGTGCCAGCAGTTACTCGAGAGTAGAGACCCAGTACTTC.

Turning to this clonotype: Possible read error: a much larger clone is one base away. V usage is TRBV12-3 or TRBV12-4 and J usage is TRBJ2-7; D uncertain. V dropped 3 bases and J dropped 3 bases, with 18 bases sitting between them. CDR3 length: 16 residues. CDR3 coding DNA: TGTGCCAGCAGTTTCTTGACGCTGACATGGGACTACGAGCAGTACTTC. It is translated as CASSFLTLTWDYEQYF.

This clonotype has a count of ten or more. The gene calls are TRBV5-6 and TRBJ1-1, with 8 bases identical to TRBD1. V shed 4 bases and J 1 base; nucleotides not matched to a gene: 21. This CDR3 is 20 amino acids long. Per the germline V gene, CDR1 is SGHDT and CDR2 is YYEEEE. This CDR3 reads CASSPPRLDRVLRGNTEAFF. For the CDR3, the DNA is TGTGCCAGCAGCCCACCACGGTTGGACAGGGTGTTACGGGGGAACACTGAAGCTTTCTTT.

The chain has TRBV18 and TRBJ2-7; D is undetermined. The CDR3 has 13 amino acids. Germline V gene sequence: CDR1 KGHSH, CDR2 LQKENI. V was cut by 4 bases and J by 3 bases, with 10 bases left in between. The CDR3 bases are TGTGCCAGCTCACAACAAGAGCGCTACGAGCAGTACGTC. Protein: CASSQQERYEQYV.

This clonotype was picked up many times. This chain uses TRBV27 with TRBJ1-4; no clear D. This CDR3 is 14 amino acids long. Looked up from germline, CDR1 is MNHEY and CDR2 is SMNVEV (reference sequence). V was clipped by 2 bases and J by 0 bases, with 4 bases between them. The CDR3: CASSLIATNEKLFF. The DNA for the CDR3 is TGTGCCAGCAGTTTAATTGCAACTAATGAAAAACTGTTTTTT.

About this clonotype: A much bigger clone sits one base away, suggesting this may be a read error. J is TRBJ1-1 and V is TRBV10-3; possible D gene TRBD1, 5 bases. The CDR3 runs 15 residues. Germline V CDR1 and CDR2: ENHRY, SYGVKD. CDR3 amino acids: CAISDYSGLNTEDFF. Written as DNA, the CDR3 is TGTGCCATCAGTGATTATTCAGGGCTCAACACTGAAGATTTCTTT.

This clonotype was seen ten or more times. This chain joins TRBV11-2 and TRBJ2-1; possibly TRBD1 for D (5 bases). V dropped 5 bases and J dropped 4 bases, with 9 bases sitting between them. The CDR3 covers 13 residues. Germline CDR1 SGHAT, CDR2 FQNNGV. CDR3 bases: TGTGCCAGCAGCCTGACAGTATACAATGAGCAGTTCTTC. Translating gives CASSLTVYNEQFF.

The chain recombines TRBV7-8 with TRBJ2-7; D not resolved. This CDR3 is built from 14 residues. The V end was cut by 1 base, the J end by 0 bases, with 7 bases between. Germline-derived CDR1 and CDR2 are SGHVS and FQNEAQ. CDR3 residues: CASSLGPSSYEQYF. CDR3 bases: TGTGCCAGCAGCTTAGGTCCTAGCTCCTACGAGCAGTACTTC.

This clonotype has just a few counts. The chain recombines TRBV4-2 with TRBJ2-3; the match to TRBD1 covers 11 bases. Germline V gene sequence: CDR1 LGHNA, CDR2 YNFKEQ. The CDR3 contains 16 residues. The V segment lost 0 bases and the J segment 5 bases; nucleotides outside the gene matches: 4. CDR3 sequence reads: CASSQDMGTGGDTQYF. CDR3 in DNA: TGTGCCAGCAGCCAAGATATGGGGACAGGGGGAGATACGCAGTATTTT.

This clonotype was detected only a few times. This chain uses TRBV7-6 with TRBJ1-6; 7 positions agree with TRBD1. The CDR3 contains 15 residues. CDR1 is SGHVS, CDR2 FNYEAQ, per germline. V shed 6 bases and J 10 bases; nucleotides not matched to a gene: 12. CDR3 bases: TGTGCCAGCAGTTCCTCAGGGACAGTGTCGTCACCCCTCCACTTT. This codes for CASSSSGTVSSPLHF.

This clonotype was observed a few times. J is TRBJ1-2 and V is TRBV27; 10 bases align to TRBD1. The CDR3 totals 14 residues. V was pared by 5 bases and J by 4 bases, with 4 bases of the junction left unmatched. Germline CDR1 is MNHEY and CDR2 is SMNVEV (reference sequence). CDR3 DNA sequence: TGTGCCAGCAGTCGTGGGACAGGGGCCTATGGCTACACCTTC. This encodes CASSRGTGAYGYTF.

This clonotype turned up a few times. V usage is TRBV10-3 and J usage is TRBJ2-4; no clear D. The germline V gene encodes CDR1 ENHRY and CDR2 SYGVKD. The CDR3 spans 15 residues. Trimming stripped 1 base from V and 1 base from J, with 8 bases between. In DNA, the CDR3 is TGTGCCATCAGTGAGTACACTGGGGCCAAAAACATTCAGTACTTC. Its protein product is CAISEYTGAKNIQYF.

This clonotype was found a few times. The V gene is TRBV11-2, the J gene TRBJ2-7; 8 positions match TRBD1. Trimming took 7 bases from V and 3 from J; bases not matched to a gene: 8. Germline CDR1 SGHAT, CDR2 FQNNGV. The CDR3 spans 14 residues. The CDR3 DNA follows: TGTGCCAGCAACGAAGATGGGACAGGCTACGAGCAGTACTTC. It is translated as CASNEDGTGYEQYF.

This chain joins TRBV7-2 and TRBJ2-3, with TRBD1 identical over 9 bases. V lost 5 bases to trimming and J lost 4 bases; unmatched junction nucleotides: 4. Germline CDR1 SGHTA, CDR2 FQGNSA. This CDR3 region has 14 residues. CDR3 nucleotide sequence: TGTGCCAGCAGCCCCGGGACAGGGTCAGATACGCAGTATTTT. Protein product: CASSPGTGSDTQYF.

There are a few counts of this clonotype. CDR3 nucleotides: TGTGCCAGCAGTGAATGGAGGCTGTACACCGGGGAGCTGTTTTTT. Protein product: CASSEWRLYTGELFF. The chain employs TRBV25-1 and TRBJ2-2, with D perhaps matching TRBD2 (5 bases). V lost 1 base to trimming and J lost 3 bases, with 9 bases between them. The CDR3 spans 15 residues. Germline CDR1 and CDR2: MGHDK and SYGVNS.

This clonotype has only a few counts. The V call is TRBV5-4, the J call TRBJ2-2, with 7 bases fitting TRBD1. With V trimmed by 4 bases and J by 3 bases, 9 bases remained unmatched. Germline V gene sequence: CDR1 SGHNT, CDR2 YYREEE (reference sequence). This CDR3 spans 16 amino acids. Here the CDR3 DNA reads TGTGCCAGCAGCGCAAAGACAGGGAAGGACACCGGGGAGCTGTTTTTT. Translation gives CASSAKTGKDTGELFF.

In the case of this clonotype: The junction departs from germline at one end; a sequencing error may be responsible. The chain employs TRBV10-3 and TRBJ2-5; D is perhaps TRBD2 (5 bases). The CDR3 sequence is 17 residues long. Looked up from germline, CDR1 is ENHRY and CDR2 is SYGVKD. CDR3 protein: CDISDGPGPSYQETQYF. The CDR3 bases are TGTGACATCAGTGATGGGCCCGGGCCTAGCTACCAAGAGACCCAGTACTTC.

In this sample, this clonotype turned up a few times. This chain joins TRBV5-1 and TRBJ2-5, with TRBD2 identical over 13 bases. Germline V gene lookup returns CDR1 SGHRS and CDR2 YFSETQ. The CDR3 has 18 amino acids. The ends lost 8 bases at V and 9 bases at J; junction bases unmatched: 22. In DNA, the CDR3 is TGCGCCAGAGGACTAGCGGGGGAGGGGACAACAATAAGGGAGCCCCAGTACTTC. Translated, it gives CARGLAGEGTTIREPQYF.

The chain combines TRBV5-1 with TRBJ1-1; TRBD1 might be the D (5 bases). V lost 1 base, J lost 5 bases, and 15 bases lay in between. The length of the CDR3 is 15 residues. Per the germline V gene, CDR1 is SGHRS and CDR2 is YFSETQ. The CDR3 coding sequence is TGCGCCAGCAGCTTGAGGGGTTCAGCGAAGACTGAAGCTTTCTTT. It specifies CASSLRGSAKTEAFF.

The gene calls are TRBV9 and TRBJ2-3, with 8 bases fitting TRBD2. Germline CDR1 and CDR2: SGDLS and YYNGEE. This CDR3 comprises 15 residues. The V and J ends lost 1 base and 3 bases, in that order; junction bases with no gene match: 4. For the CDR3, the DNA is TGTGCCAGCAGCGTAACGGGACTAGAGACAGATACGCAGTATTTT. Encoded protein: CASSVTGLETDTQYF.